A single sample is the source of the 17 T cell receptor beta chains below, sequenced in a study of CD8+ T cells in alopecia areata. Extraction and reverse transcription of RNA yielded cDNA as the sequencing template. Data came from immunoSEQ multiplex PCR; TCRdb stores just in-frame clones and leaves some out. The sample counts about 300,000 clones, none seen once; the ten largest own roughly 1.2%. CD4, CD8alpha, NKG2D, NKG2ACE and other markers were used to sort pooled cutaneous lymph node cells. Sequencing input: CD4+ T cells sorted from a lymph node. The receptors originated from a C3H/HeJ mouse with alopecia areata. The MHC haplotype of this mouse line is H2-k.

Details on this clone: Gene names are mouse gene names. The read is 4 residues too short to cover the CDR3 end, so that end is filled in from the germline J gene. The rearrangement joins TRBV13-3 to TRBJ2-3, with 8 positions matching TRBD2. The length of the CDR3 is 16 residues. Germline V lookup: CDR1 NNHDY, CDR2 SYVADS. The ends lost 1 base at V and 0 bases at J; junction bases unmatched: 4. The CDR3 spells CASSDPTGVSAETLYF. Incomplete CDR3 DNA: TGTGCCAGCAGTGATCCGACTGGGGTTAGTGCAGAA.

A few counts support this clone. Gene names refer to mouse genes. The read halts 4 residues ahead of the CDR3 end, with the missing end drawn from the germline J gene. This sequence joins TRBV5 and TRBJ2-2; 9 positions agree with TRBD2. Unmatched junction bases numbered 1, after V lost 4 bases and J lost 1 base. The germline CDR1 and CDR2 sequences are LGHNA and YNLKQL (reference sequence). The CDR3 is 15 residues long. Incomplete CDR3 DNA: TGTGCCAGCAGCCCTGGGGGGGGAAACACCGGG. This sequence encodes CASSPGGGNTG. The full CDR3 is CASSPGGGNTGQLYF.

This clone was picked up a small number of times. Mouse gene names and germline throughout. Read coverage stops 4 residues before the CDR3 terminus; the germline J gene supplies the remainder. V is TRBV13-1 and J is TRBJ2-5; D perhaps matches TRBD2 (6 bases). Germline CDR1 NSHNY, CDR2 SYGAGN. The CDR3 extends over 15 amino acids. The chain's CDR3 is CASSDALGRGDTQYF. CDR3 DNA, as far as it was read: TGTGCCAGCAGTGATGCACTGGGAAGGGGAGAC.

This clone was seen a few times. Gene and germline names: mouse. The read falls 4 residues short of the CDR3 end, and the missing part is taken from the germline J gene. Distinct nucleotide sequences in the sample also encode this CDR3. V and J are TRBV1 and TRBJ2-1; 9 nucleotides align to TRBD2. CDR3 length: 15 residues. Germline CDR1 NSQYPW, CDR2 LRSPGD (reference sequence). CDR3 DNA, as far as it was read: TGCACCTGCAGTGCAGATCTGGGACTGGGAGCT. It codes for CTCSADLGLGA. The whole CDR3 protein is CTCSADLGLGAEQFF.

On this clone: Here the gene names and germline are mouse. Coverage ceases 4 residues before the CDR3 finishes, and the germline J gene fills in the end. The chain joins TRBV13-1 to TRBJ2-3; 9 bases are a match to TRBD1. This CDR3 is built from 15 residues. CDR1 is NSHNY, CDR2 SYGAGN, per germline. V lost 3 bases, J lost 1 base, and 3 bases stayed unmatched. CDR3 bases read: TGTGCCAGCAGTGCTAGGACAGGGGGTGCAGAA. Translation: CASSARTGGAE. The CDR3 reads in full as CASSARTGGAETLYF.

This clone was observed a few times. Mouse names are used for the genes. The CDR3 goes on 4 residues after the read ends, and that part is filled in from the germline J gene. The chain uses TRBV13-1 and TRBJ2-7; 10 positions match TRBD1. There are 15 residues in the CDR3. Germline values: CDR1 NSHNY, CDR2 SYGAGN. Incomplete CDR3 DNA: TGTGCCAGCAGTGATGAGGGGACAGGGGCAGAT. It is translated as CASSDEGTGAD. From start to end, the CDR3 is CASSDEGTGADEQYF.

To note about this clone: The genes and germline here are from mouse. Sequencing ends 4 residues short of the CDR3 end; the germline J gene provides the rest. The rearrangement joins TRBV13-1 to TRBJ2-2, with 9 bases aligning to TRBD2. CDR1 NSHNY and CDR2 SYGAGN come from the germline V gene. Trimming at V came to 1 base and at J to 3 bases, leaving 4 bases not matched to a gene. The CDR3 loop spans 16 amino acids. Here the CDR3 reads CASSDLGGRHTGQLYF. The sequenced CDR3 bases are TGTGCCAGCAGTGATTTGGGGGGGCGACACACCGGG.

A few counts support this clone. The gene names given are mouse names. CDR3 protein: CASSIEQINYAEQFF. The CDR3 DNA, read in part, is TGTGCCAGCAGTATAGAACAAATCAACTATGCT. The V call is TRBV19, the J call TRBJ2-1; D is undetermined. The read ends 4 residues shy of where the CDR3 ends; the end is completed using the germline J gene. This CDR3 has 15 residues. Per the germline V gene, CDR1 is FNHDT and CDR2 is SITEND (reference sequence). V was pared by 0 bases and J by 1 base, with 8 bases between.

On this clone itself: Any gene name here is a mouse gene name. The sequence runs out 4 residues before the end of the CDR3; the remainder is reconstructed from the germline J gene. The chain has TRBV1 and TRBJ2-5; 9 nucleotides agree with TRBD1. CDR3 length: 15 amino acids. Germline V lookup: CDR1 NSQYPW, CDR2 LRSPGD (reference sequence). CDR3 sequence: CTCRGTGTGRDTQYF. CDR3 DNA, as far as it was read: TGCACCTGCAGGGGGACCGGGACAGGGAGGGAC.

The sample holds a few counts of this clone. Genes and germline are mouse. The CDR3 end is not reached by the read, which stops 4 residues before it; the germline J gene fills it in. The chain joins TRBV31 to TRBJ2-3, with 7 nucleotides matching TRBD1. Germline assignment: CDR1 GKSSPN and CDR2 SITVG. The length of the CDR3 is 15 residues. Losses at the gene ends were 0 bases for V and 2 bases for J; bases not matched to a gene: 5. The CDR3 protein is CAWSLGQKDAETLYF. The CDR3 bases that were read are TGTGCCTGGAGTCTGGGACAGAAAGATGCAGAA.

There are a few counts of this clone. Genes here carry mouse names. From the germline J gene comes the end of the CDR3, since the read stops 4 residues before it. The V and J genes are TRBV31 and TRBJ2-2, with a tentative D call TRBD1 (7 bases). Germline V gene lookup returns CDR1 GKSSPN and CDR2 SITVG. Trimming left V 0 bases short and J 5 bases short, with 10 bases between. The CDR3 has 14 amino acids. The sequenced part of the CDR3 DNA is TGTGCCTGGAGTCTGCAGGGGGGAACCGGG. As protein: CAWSLQGGTG. The CDR3, in full, reads CAWSLQGGTGQLYF. Full variable domain (outside the CDR3, taken from reference TRBV31 and TRBJ2-2): AQTIHQWPVAEIKAVGSPLSLGCTIKGKSSPNLYWYWQATGGTLQQLFYSITVGQVESVVQLNLSASRPKDDQFILSTEKLLLSHSGFYLCAWSLQGGTGQLYFGEGSKLTVL.

In the case of this clone: Gene names are mouse gene names. The CDR3 goes on 4 residues after the read ends, and that part is filled in from the germline J gene. The chain is built from TRBV19 and TRBJ2-7; possibly TRBD2 for D (5 bases). The CDR3 is 13 residues long. V gave up 4 bases and J gave up 3 bases, with 11 bases separating them. Looked up from germline, CDR1 is FNHDT and CDR2 is SITEND (reference sequence). CDR3: CASSPDSFYEQYF. CDR3 DNA (partial): TGTGCCAGCAGTCCGGACTCCTTCTAT.

Worth noting for this clone: The gene names given are mouse names. The read gets to within 4 residues of the CDR3 end, and the germline J gene fills in the rest. V gene TRBV1 combines with J gene TRBJ2-2; 8 nucleotides align to TRBD1. Per the germline V gene, CDR1 is NSQYPW and CDR2 is LRSPGD (reference sequence). This CDR3 region has 17 residues. V shed 3 bases and J 4 bases; nucleotides not matched to a gene: 10. CDR3 loop: CTCSAPGQGAPTGQLYF. CDR3 bases read: TGCACCTGCAGTGCCCCCGGGCAGGGGGCGCCCACCGGG. Using reference TRBV1 and TRBJ2-2 for the parts outside the CDR3, the full variable domain is VTLLEQNPRWRLVPRGQAVNLRCILKNSQYPWMSWYQQDLQKQLQWLFTLRSPGDKEVKSLPGADYLATRVTDTELRLQVANMSQGRTLYCTCSAPGQGAPTGQLYFGEGSKLTVL.

Comment on this clone: Here the gene names and germline are mouse. The CDR3 is cut off 4 residues early in the read; its end comes from the germline J gene. This rearrangement joins TRBV19 to TRBJ2-5; weak D call: TRBD1 (6 bases). CDR1 FNHDT and CDR2 SITEND come from the germline V gene (reference sequence). The CDR3 covers 13 residues. V dropped 2 bases and J dropped 3 bases, with 7 bases sitting between them. Partial CDR3 DNA: TGTGCCAGCAGTATGGGACATCAAGAC. Protein: CASSMGHQD. The full CDR3 protein reads CASSMGHQDTQYF.

This clone was seen more than once but under ten times. Genes and germline come from the mouse. The sequenced fragment ends 4 residues before the CDR3 boundary, so the rest is inferred from the germline J gene. The chain is built from TRBV29 and TRBJ1-2; 8 bases are a match to TRBD1. Germline V gene sequence: CDR1 MSHET, CDR2 SYDVDS. The trim removed 6 bases at V and 4 bases at J, leaving 4 bases unmatched. CDR3 length: 13 residues. The CDR3 loop reads CASRSGGASDYTF. Incomplete CDR3 DNA: TGTGCTAGCAGGTCAGGGGGCGCCTCC.

Note on this clone: Gene names are the mouse ones. The missing CDR3 end, 4 residues past where the read stops, is filled in from the germline J gene. The chain couples TRBV5 to TRBJ2-1, with TRBD1 identical over 7 bases. From germline, CDR1 is LGHNA and CDR2 YNLKQL (reference sequence). The CDR3 sequence is 14 residues long. Trimming removed 4 bases from V and 4 bases from J; junction bases left unmatched: 4. This CDR3 reads CASSLPGQYAEQFF. The CDR3 DNA, read in part, is TGTGCCAGCAGCCTCCCGGGACAGTATGCT.

Remarks on this clone: Genes and germline come from the mouse. The read is 4 residues too short to cover the CDR3 end, so that end is filled in from the germline J gene. The chain has TRBV1 and TRBJ2-1; 8 bases agree with TRBD1. Germline-derived CDR1 and CDR2 are NSQYPW and LRSPGD (reference sequence). V trimming: 3 bases; J trimming: 5 bases; junction bases outside the gene matches: 6. This CDR3 region has 15 residues. The CDR3 DNA, read in part, is TGCACCTGCAGTGCTGACGGACAGGGTGATGCT. Its protein product is CTCSADGQGDA. The entire CDR3 protein is CTCSADGQGDAEQFF.